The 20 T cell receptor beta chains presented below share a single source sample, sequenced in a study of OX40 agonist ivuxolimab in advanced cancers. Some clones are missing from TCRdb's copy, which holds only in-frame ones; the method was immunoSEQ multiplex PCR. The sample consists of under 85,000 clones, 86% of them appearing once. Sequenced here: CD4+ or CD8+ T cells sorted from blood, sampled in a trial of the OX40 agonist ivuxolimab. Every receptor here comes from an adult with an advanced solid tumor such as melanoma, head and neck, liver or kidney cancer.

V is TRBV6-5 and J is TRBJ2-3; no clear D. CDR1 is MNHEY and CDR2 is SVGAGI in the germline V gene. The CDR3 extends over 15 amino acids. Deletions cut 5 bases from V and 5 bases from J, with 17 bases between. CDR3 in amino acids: CASSPRKVVGDTQYF. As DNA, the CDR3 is TGTGCCAGCAGTCCAAGAAAGGTCGTTGGAGATACGCAGTATTTT.

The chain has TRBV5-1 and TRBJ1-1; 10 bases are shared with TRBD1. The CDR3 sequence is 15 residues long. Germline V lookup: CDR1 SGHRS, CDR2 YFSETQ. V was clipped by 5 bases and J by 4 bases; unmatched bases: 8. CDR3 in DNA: TGCGCCAGCAGTACACCCCGGACAGGGGGCACTGAAGCTTTCTTT. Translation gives CASSTPRTGGTEAFF.

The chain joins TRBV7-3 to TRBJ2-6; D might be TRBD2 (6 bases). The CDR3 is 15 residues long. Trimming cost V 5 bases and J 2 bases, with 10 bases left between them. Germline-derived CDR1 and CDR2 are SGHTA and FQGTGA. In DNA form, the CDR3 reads TGTGCCAGCAGCCTTGGAGGGGCTGGGGCCAACGTCCTGACTTTC. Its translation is CASSLGGAGANVLTF.

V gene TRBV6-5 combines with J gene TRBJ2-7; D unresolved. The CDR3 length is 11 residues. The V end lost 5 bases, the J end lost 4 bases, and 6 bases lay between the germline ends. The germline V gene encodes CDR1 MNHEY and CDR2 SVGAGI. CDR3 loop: CASSEGYEQYF. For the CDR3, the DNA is TGTGCCAGCAGTGAAGGTTACGAGCAGTACTTC.

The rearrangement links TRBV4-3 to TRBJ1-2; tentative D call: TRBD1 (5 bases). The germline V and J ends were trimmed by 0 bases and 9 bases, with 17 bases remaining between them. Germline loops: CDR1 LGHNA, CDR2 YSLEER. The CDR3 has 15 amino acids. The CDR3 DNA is TGCGCCAGCAGCCAAGACTGGGCGCAGGGAGAATGCTACACCTTC. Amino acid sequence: CASSQDWAQGECYTF.

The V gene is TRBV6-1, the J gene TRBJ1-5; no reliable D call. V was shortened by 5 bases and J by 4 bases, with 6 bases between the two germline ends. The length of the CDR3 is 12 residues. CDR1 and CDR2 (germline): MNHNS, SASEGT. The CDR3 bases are TGTGCCAGCAGTTCACCTAATCAGCCCCAGCATTTT. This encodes CASSSPNQPQHF.

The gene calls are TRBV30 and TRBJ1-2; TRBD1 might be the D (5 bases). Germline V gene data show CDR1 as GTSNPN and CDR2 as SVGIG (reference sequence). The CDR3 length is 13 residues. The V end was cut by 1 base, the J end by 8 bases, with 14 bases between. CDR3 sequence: CAWSASGLEGYTF. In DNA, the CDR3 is TGTGCCTGGAGTGCATCAGGGTTGGAAGGCTACACCTTC. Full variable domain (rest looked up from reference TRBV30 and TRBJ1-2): SQTIHQWPATLVQPVGSPLSLECTVEGTSNPNLYWYRQAAGRGLQLLFYSVGIGQISSEVPQNLSASRPQDRQFILSSKKLLLSDSGFYLCAWSASGLEGYTFGSGTRLTVV.

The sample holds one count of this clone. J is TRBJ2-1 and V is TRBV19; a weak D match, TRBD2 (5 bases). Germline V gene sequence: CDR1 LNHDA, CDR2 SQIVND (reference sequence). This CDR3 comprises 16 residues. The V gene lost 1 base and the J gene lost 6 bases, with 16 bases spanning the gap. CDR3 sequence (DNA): TGTGCCAGTAGTATAGCCAGCGGTCTAAGGGCCAATGAGCAGTTCTTC. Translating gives CASSIASGLRANEQFF.

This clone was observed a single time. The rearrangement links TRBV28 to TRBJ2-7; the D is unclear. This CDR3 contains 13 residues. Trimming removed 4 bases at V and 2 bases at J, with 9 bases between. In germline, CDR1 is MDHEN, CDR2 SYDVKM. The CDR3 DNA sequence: TGTGCCAGCAGTTCCCAATCCCCCTACGAGCAGTACTTC. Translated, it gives CASSSQSPYEQYF.

The CDR3, as DNA: TGTGCCAGCGGGATGAACACTGAAGCTTTCTTT. Protein: CASGMNTEAFF. The rearrangement uses TRBV6-1 and TRBJ1-1; no firm D call. The V gene's germline CDR1 is MNHNS and CDR2 SASEGT. V dropped 8 bases and J dropped 0 bases, with 4 bases sitting between them. This CDR3 comprises 11 residues.

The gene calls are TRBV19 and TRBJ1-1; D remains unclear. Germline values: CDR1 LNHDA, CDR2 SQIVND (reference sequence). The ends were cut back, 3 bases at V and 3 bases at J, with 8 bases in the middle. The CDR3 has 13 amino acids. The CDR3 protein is CASSMERYTEAFF. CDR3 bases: TGTGCCAGTAGTATGGAGAGGTACACTGAAGCTTTCTTT.

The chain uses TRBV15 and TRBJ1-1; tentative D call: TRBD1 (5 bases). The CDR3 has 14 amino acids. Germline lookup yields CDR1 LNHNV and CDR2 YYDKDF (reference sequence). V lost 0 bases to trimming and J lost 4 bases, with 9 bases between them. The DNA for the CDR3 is TGTGCCACCAGCAGAGATCTTGGGGGCACTGAAGCTTTCTTT. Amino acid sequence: CATSRDLGGTEAFF.

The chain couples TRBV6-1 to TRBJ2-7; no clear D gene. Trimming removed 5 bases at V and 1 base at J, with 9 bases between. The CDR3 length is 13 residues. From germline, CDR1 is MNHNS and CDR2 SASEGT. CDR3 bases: TGTGCCAGCAGTCAAACAGCTTCCTACGAGCAGTACTTC. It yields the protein CASSQTASYEQYF.

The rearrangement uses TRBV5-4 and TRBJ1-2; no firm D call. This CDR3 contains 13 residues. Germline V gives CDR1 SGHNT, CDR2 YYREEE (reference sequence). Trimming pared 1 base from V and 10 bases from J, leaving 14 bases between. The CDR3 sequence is CASSLKRDTDYTF. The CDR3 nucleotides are TGTGCCAGCAGCTTGAAACGGGATACTGACTACACCTTC.

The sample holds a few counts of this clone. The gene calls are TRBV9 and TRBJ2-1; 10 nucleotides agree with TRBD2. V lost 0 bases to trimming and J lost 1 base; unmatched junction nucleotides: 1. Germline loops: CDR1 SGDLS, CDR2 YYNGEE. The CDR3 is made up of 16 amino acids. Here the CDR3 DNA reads TGTGCCAGCAGCGTAGGGGGACTAGCGTCCTACAATGAGCAGTTCTTC. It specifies CASSVGGLASYNEQFF.

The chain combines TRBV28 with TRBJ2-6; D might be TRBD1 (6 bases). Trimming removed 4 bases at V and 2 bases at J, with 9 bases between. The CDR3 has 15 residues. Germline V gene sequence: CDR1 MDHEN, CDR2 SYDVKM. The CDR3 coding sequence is TGTGCCAGCAGTTCCCCAGGGGCTGGGGCCAACGTCCTGACTTTC. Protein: CASSSPGAGANVLTF. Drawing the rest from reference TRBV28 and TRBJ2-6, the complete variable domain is DVKVTQSSRYLVKRTGEKVFLECVQDMDHENMFWYRQDPGLGLRLIYFSYDVKMKEKGDIPEGYSVSREKKERFSLILESASTNQTSMYLCASSSPGAGANVLTFGAGSRLTVL.

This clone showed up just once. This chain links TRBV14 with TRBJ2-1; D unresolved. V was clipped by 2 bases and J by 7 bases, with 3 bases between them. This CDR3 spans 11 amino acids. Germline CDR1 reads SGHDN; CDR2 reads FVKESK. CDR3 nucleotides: TGTGCCAGCAGCCAAAGGAATGAGCAGTTCTTC. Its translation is CASSQRNEQFF.

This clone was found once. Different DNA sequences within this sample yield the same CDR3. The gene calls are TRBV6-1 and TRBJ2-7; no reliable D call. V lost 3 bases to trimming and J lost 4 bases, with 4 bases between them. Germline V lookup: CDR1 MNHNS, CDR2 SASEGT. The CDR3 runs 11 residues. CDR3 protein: CASSEFYEQYF. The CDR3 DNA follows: TGTGCCAGCAGTGAGTTTTACGAGCAGTACTTC.

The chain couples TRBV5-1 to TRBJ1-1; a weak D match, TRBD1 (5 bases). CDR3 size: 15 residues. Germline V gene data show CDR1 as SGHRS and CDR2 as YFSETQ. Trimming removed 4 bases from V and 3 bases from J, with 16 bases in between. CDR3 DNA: TGCGCCAGCAGCCGCGGGGGGATGGGTTACACTGAAGCTTTCTTT. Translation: CASSRGGMGYTEAFF.

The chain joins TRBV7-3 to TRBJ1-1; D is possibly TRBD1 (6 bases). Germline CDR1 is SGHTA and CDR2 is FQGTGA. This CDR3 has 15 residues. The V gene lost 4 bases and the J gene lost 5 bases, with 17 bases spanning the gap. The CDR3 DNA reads TGTGCCAGCAGCTCCTCAGGGGCCCCGGGGACTGAAGCTTTCTTT. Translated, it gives CASSSSGAPGTEAFF.